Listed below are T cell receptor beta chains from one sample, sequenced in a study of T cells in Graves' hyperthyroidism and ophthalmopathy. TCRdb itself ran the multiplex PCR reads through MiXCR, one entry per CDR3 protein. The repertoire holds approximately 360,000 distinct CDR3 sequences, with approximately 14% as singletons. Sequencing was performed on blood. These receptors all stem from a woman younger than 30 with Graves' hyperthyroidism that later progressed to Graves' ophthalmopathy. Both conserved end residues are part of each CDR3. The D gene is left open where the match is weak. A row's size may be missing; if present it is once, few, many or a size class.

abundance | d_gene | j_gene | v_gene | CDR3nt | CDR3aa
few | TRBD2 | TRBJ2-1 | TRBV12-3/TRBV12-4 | TGTGCCAGCAACGAAGCGGCGGGAGCCCACAATGAGCAGCTCTTC | CASNEAAGAHNEQLF
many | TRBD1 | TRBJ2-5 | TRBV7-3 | TGTGCCAGCAGCATCTCAGGGGGCGCGGAGACCCAGTACTTC | CASSISGGAETQYF
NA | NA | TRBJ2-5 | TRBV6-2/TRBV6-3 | TGTGCCAGCAGTTACTTCGGGACCCAGTACTTC | CASSYFGTQYF
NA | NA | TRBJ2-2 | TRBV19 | TGTGCCAGTAGTATTGTCGAGTCAGACACCGGGGAGCTGTTTTTT | CASSIVESDTGELFF
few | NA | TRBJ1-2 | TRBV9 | TGTGCCAGCAGCGTAGGCAGGAACGGCTACACCTTC | CASSVGRNGYTF
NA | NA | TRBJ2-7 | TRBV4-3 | TGCGCCAGCAGCCCTGGACTCCTTTACGAGCAGTACTTC | CASSPGLLYEQYF
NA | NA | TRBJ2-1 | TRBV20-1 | TGCAGTGCTGGTGGGGTGCGGCGGGGAGCCTACAATGAGCAGTTCTTC | CSAGGVRRGAYNEQFF
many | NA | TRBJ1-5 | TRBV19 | TGTGCCAGTAGTATGTTTTCGGCCAGGGCGGGCAATCAGCCCCAGCATTTT | CASSMFSARAGNQPQHF
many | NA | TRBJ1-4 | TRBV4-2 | TGTGCCAGCAGCCAAGTTCCGCGGTCCAATGAAAAACTGTTTTTT | CASSQVPRSNEKLFF
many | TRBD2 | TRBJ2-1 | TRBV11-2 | TGTGCCAGCAGACAAATAGCGGGGCCAATCTACAATGAGCAGTTCTTC | CASRQIAGPIYNEQFF
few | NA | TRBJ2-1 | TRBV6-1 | NA | CASSSSIRERSIRNEQFF
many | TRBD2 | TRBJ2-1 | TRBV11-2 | TGTGCCAGCAGCTCTACTAGCGGGAGGGGGAATGAGCAGTTCTTC | CASSSTSGRGNEQFF
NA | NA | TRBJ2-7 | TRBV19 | TGTGCCAGTAGTAATCCGAGTGGCAGGAATGATTACGAGCAGTACTTC | CASSNPSGRNDYEQYF
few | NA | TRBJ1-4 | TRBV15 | TGTGCCACCAGCAGTGGGATAAGCAGGGAGGCGCGGGAAAAACTGTTTTTT | CATSSGISREAREKLFF
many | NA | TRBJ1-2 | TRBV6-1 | TGTGCCAGCAGTCCCCTCACGGACACTGGGTATGGCTACACCTTC | CASSPLTDTGYGYTF
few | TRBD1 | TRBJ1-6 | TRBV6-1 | TGTGCCAGCAGTTTGACAGGGGCCCTAAATTCACCCCTCCACTTT | CASSLTGALNSPLHF
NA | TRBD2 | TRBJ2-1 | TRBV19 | TGTGCCAGTAGTCAAGGGACTAGGGACGATGAGCAGTTCTTC | CASSQGTRDDEQFF
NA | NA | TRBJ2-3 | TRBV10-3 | TGTGCCATCAGTGAGTCGAATAGCGGATCAAGCACAGATACGCAGTATTTT | CAISESNSGSSTDTQYF
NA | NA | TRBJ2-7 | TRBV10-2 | TGCGCCAGCAGTGAGTCCGGTAGCGGAGCTTACTACGAGCAGTACTTC | CASSESGSGAYYEQYF
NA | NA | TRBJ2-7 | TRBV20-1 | TGCAGTGCTAGAGCCTCGGAGGGATACGAGCAGTACTTC | CSARASEGYEQYF
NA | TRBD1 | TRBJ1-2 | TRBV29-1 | TGCAGCGCCCCACAGGGGGATGGAGGTGGCTACACCTTC | CSAPQGDGGGYTF
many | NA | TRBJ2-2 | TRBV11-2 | TGTGCCAGCAGCTTCAAGGGACCACCCACCGGGGAGCTGTTTTTT | CASSFKGPPTGELFF
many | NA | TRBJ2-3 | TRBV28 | TGTGCCGGACGTAGTGGACTCGGCACAGATACGCAGTATTTT | CAGRSGLGTDTQYF
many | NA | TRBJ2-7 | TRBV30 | TGTGCCTGGAGTACAGGGCCCTCCTACGAGCAGTACTTC | CAWSTGPSYEQYF
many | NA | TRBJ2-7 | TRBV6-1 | TGTGCCAGCAGTGAAAAGGGGGGAGCGAGCTCCTACGAGCAGTACTTC | CASSEKGGASSYEQYF
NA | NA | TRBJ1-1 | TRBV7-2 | TGTGCCAGCAGCTTATTTTTATCCCGCGGAACCGAGAACACTGAAGCTTTCTTT | CASSLFLSRGTENTEAFF
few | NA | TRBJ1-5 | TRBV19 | TGTGCCAGTAGTATCACAGGGCATCAGCCCCAGCATTTT | CASSITGHQPQHF
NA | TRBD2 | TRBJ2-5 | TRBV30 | TGTGCCTGGAGGCGAAGACTAGCGGGATCAGAGACCCAGTACTTC | CAWRRRLAGSETQYF
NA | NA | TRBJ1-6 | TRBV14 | TGTGCCAGCAGCCAAGTTGCGACTTTCCTCCACTTT | CASSQVATFLHF
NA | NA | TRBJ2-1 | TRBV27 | TGTGCCAGCAGTTTATCGGGGTGGTGGGGGAATGAGCAGTTCTTC | CASSLSGWWGNEQFF
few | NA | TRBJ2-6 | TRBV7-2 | TGTGCCAGCAGCTTAGGGTTGGGGACTGGGGCCAACGTCCTGACTTTC | CASSLGLGTGANVLTF
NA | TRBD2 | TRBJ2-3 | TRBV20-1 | TGCAGTGCTAGAGATCGGATAGGGACTAGCGGGACCCCGACAGATACGCAGTATTTT | CSARDRIGTSGTPTDTQYF
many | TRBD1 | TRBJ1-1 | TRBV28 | TGTGCCAGCAGCCGGGACAGCACTGAAGCTTTCTTT | CASSRDSTEAFF
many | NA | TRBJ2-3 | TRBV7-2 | TGTGCCAGCAACCCTCGTAGGGCCAGGTCCTTCACAGATACGCAGTATTTT | CASNPRRARSFTDTQYF
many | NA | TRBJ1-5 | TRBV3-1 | TGTGCCAGCAGTTCCGGGACCTGGAATCAGCCCCAGCATTTT | CASSSGTWNQPQHF
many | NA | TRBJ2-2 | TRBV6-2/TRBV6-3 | TGTGCCAGCAGTTACGAGGGGGGGAAACTGAACACCGGGGAGCTGTTTTTT | CASSYEGGKLNTGELFF
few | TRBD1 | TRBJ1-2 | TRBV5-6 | TGTGCCAGCAGCTTGGGCAGGGGGACTCGCGGCTACACCTTC | CASSLGRGTRGYTF
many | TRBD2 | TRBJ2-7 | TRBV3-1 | TGTGCCAGCAGCCAATTGGGCGGGACTAGCGGCACCTACGAGCAGTACTTC | CASSQLGGTSGTYEQYF
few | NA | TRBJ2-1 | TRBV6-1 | TGTGCCAGCAGTGATGGGGGTGAGCAGTTCTTC | CASSDGGEQFF
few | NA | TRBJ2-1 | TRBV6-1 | TGTGCCAGCAGGGGGGATCCCTACAATGAGCGGTTCTTC | CASRGDPYNERFF
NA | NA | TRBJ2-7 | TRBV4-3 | TGCGCCAGCAGCCAAGAGGCTTCCCTAACCTGCGAGCAGTACTTC | CASSQEASLTCEQYF
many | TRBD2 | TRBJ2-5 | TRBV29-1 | TGCAGCGTAGAGACTAGCGGGAACGTCCAAGAGACCCAGTACTTC | CSVETSGNVQETQYF
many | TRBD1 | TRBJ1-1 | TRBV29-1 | TGCAGCGCCCTGCCATACAGGGGGGGGGAAGCTTTCTTT | CSALPYRGGEAFF
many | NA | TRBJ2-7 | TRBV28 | TGTGCCAGCAGGCGGGGAGGAGGCTACGAGCAGTACTTC | CASRRGGGYEQYF
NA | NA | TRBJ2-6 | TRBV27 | TGTGCCAGCAGTTTCCCTGGGGCCAACGTCCTGACTTTC | CASSFPGANVLTF
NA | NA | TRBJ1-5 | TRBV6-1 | TGTGCCAGCGGCCTAGACGGTGATAATCGGCCCCAGCATTTT | CASGLDGDNRPQHF
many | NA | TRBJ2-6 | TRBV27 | TGTGCCAGCAGTTTATCGCGAAGGGGTGCTGGGGCCAACGTCCTGACTTTC | CASSLSRRGAGANVLTF
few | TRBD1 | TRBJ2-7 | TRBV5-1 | TGCGCCAGCAGCTTACGGACAGGGAATATCTACGAGCAGTACTTC | CASSLRTGNIYEQYF
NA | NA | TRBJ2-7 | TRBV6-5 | TGTGCCAGCAGTTACTCGATCCCCCAGAGCTCCTACGAGCAGTACTTC | CASSYSIPQSSYEQYF
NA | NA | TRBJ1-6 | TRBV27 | TGTGCCAGCAGTTTAAGCAGGGTGGGTTCACCCCTCCACTTT | CASSLSRVGSPLHF
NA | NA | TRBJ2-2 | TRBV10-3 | TGTGCCACCGGGACGAACACCGGGGAGCTGTTTTTT | CATGTNTGELFF
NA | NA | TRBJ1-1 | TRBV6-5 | TGTGCCAGCAGTTACGATGACACGAACACTGAAGCTTTCTTT | CASSYDDTNTEAFF
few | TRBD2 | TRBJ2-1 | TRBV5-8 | TGTGCCAGCAGCTCGGGTACTAGCGGAGAGTACAATGAGCAGTTCTTC | CASSSGTSGEYNEQFF
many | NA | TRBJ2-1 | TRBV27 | TGTGCCAGCAGTCTACAGCGCTACAATGAGCAGTTCTTC | CASSLQRYNEQFF